The clone carrying this TCR beta chain was detected ten times or more. Antigen specificity is unknown. CDR3 length: 18 residues. Trimming removed 1 base at V and 0 bases at J, with 13 bases between. CDR1 LGHDT and CDR2 YNNKEL come from the germline V gene (reference sequence). This sample was included in a study of spatial heterogeneity in lung cancer. Findings and caveats of the study: The study found that expanded intratumoral alpha and beta TCR counts tracked tumor mutation counts.

Time point here: sample taken at primary tumor resection. MiXCR was run by TCRdb on the 5' RACE reads, yielding one entry per CDR3 protein. The repertoire holds 4,000 or so distinct CDR3 sequences, with about 6.3% as singletons. Specimen: lung tumor tissue, collected at surgery. The clonotype originates from a male donor with early-stage non-small cell lung cancer. The chain employs TRBV3-1 and TRBJ2-6; D gene ambiguous. CDR3 in amino acids: CASSQGVSPLSGANVLTF. In DNA, the CDR3 is TGTGCCAGCAGCCAAGGCGTTTCTCCCCTCTCTGGGGCCAACGTCCTGACTTTC.